This TCR beta chain was captured in a study of blood T cell repertoires in COVID-19. The table came from immunoSEQ multiplex PCR; TCRdb's copy has only in-frame clones and leaves some out. Among a few hundred thousand clones listed, over 80% were seen once. Per the germline V gene, CDR1 is SGHNT and CDR2 is YYREEE (reference sequence). The CDR3 totals 15 residues. The V and J ends lost 3 bases and 2 bases respectively, with 13 bases between them. The source is a human donor in a cohort sampled during active COVID-19. This chain connects TRBV5-4 to TRBJ2-3; perhaps TRBD1 as D (5 bases). Sequencing was carried out using peripheral blood. The CDR3 region is CASSSTASFTDTQYF. The CDR3, as DNA: TGTGCCAGCAGCTCGACAGCGAGTTTCACAGATACGCAGTATTTT.